The entry below describes one TCR beta chain. In blood CD8+ and CD4+ T cells, TCR beta underwent sequencing. The patients who served as multiple sclerosis controls were treatment-naive and had stable or active relapsing-remitting disease that fulfilled the revised McDonald criteria. Bulk CD8+ and CD4+ cells came from magnetic negative isolation; CD8+ TEMRA by FACS. An amount of RNA that ranged from roughly 0.45 to 1 ug was reverse transcribed with random hexamers. An immunoSEQ multiplex PCR amplified TCR beta CDR3 over 54 Vbeta and 13 Jbeta. MiXCR, run by TCRdb on the immunoSEQ multiplex PCR reads, gives a single entry per CDR3 protein. The data show 150,000 or so distinct CDR3 sequences, 90% to 95% seen once. The sample is drawn from a study of CD8 T cells in Susac syndrome. The sequencing input was CD8+ T cells from PBMCs. The clonotype comes from a human donor with multiple sclerosis.

The CDR3 DNA sequence: TGTGCCACCAGCAGAGGGAAGGCGAGCTCCTACGAGCAGTACTTC. This sequence encodes CATSRGKASSYEQYF. J is TRBJ2-7 and V is TRBV15, with D uncertain. CDR1 and CDR2 from the germline V gene are LNHNV and YYDKDF (reference sequence). This CDR3 is built from 15 residues. The V and J ends lost 1 base and 0 bases respectively, with 10 bases between them.